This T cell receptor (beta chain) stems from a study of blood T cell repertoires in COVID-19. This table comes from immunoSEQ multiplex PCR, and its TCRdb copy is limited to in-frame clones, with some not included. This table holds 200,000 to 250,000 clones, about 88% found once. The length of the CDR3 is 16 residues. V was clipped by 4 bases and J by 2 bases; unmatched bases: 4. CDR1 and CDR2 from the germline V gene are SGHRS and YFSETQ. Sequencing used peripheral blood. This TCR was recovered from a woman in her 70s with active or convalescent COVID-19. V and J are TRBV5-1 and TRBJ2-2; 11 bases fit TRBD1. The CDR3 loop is CASSLGTGGNTGELFF. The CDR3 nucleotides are TGCGCCAGCAGCCTGGGGACAGGGGGTAACACCGGGGAGCTGTTTTTT.